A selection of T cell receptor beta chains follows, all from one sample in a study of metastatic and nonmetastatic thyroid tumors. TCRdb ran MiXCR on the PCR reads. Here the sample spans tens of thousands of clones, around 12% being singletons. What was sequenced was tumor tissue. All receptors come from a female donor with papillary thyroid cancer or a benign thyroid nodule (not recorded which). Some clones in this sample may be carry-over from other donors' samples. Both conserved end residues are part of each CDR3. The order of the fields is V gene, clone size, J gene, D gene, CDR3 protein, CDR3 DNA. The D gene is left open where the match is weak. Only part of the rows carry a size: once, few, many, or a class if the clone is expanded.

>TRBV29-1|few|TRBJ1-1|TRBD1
CSVGTGNTEAFF
TGCAGCGTTGGGACAGGGAACACTGAAGCTTTCTTT
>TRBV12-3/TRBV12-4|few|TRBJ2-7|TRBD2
CASISRGLAGGWVYEQYF
TGTGCCAGCATTTCCCGAGGACTAGCGGGAGGATGGGTCTACGAGCAGTACTTC
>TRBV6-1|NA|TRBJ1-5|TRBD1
CASRVTGDSNQPQHF
TGTGCCAGCAGAGTGACAGGGGATAGCAATCAGCCCCAGCATTTT
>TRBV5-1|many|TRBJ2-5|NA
CASSFGARESETQYF
TGCGCCAGCAGCTTTGGGGCTAGGGAGTCGGAGACCCAGTACTTC
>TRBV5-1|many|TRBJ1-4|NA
CASSFGLGRATNEKLFF
TGCGCCAGCAGCTTCGGCCTCGGCAGAGCAACTAATGAAAAACTGTTTTTT
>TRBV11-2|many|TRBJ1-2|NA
CASSLVEGNGYTF
TGTGCCAGCAGCTTAGTGGAGGGGAATGGCTACACCTTC
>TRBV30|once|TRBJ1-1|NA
CAWSVGGQGRVAFF
TGTGCCTGGAGTGTAGGTGGGCAGGGGAGAGTCGCTTTCTTT
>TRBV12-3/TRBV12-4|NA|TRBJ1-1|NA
CASSFQQRNTEAFF
TGTGCCAGCAGTTTCCAACAGAGGAACACTGAAGCTTTCTTT
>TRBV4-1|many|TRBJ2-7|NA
CASSPRTGASDYEQYF
TGCGCCAGCAGCCCTCGCACCGGGGCAAGCGATTACGAGCAGTACTTC
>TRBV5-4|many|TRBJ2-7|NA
CASSRGLIGTYSEQYF
TGTGCCAGCAGCCGCGGACTGATCGGCACCTACTCCGAGCAGTACTTC
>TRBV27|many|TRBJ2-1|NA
CASSPPPYNEQFF
TGTGCCAGCAGTCCCCCCCCGTACAATGAGCAGTTCTTC
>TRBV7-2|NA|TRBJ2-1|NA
CASRVVLYHEQFF
TGTGCCAGCAGGGTTGTGTTGTACCATGAGCAGTTCTTC
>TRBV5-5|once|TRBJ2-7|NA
CASSLTGPPRSCDQYF
TGTGCCAGCAGCTTGACAGGGCCCCCTAGGTCCTGCGATCAGTACTTC